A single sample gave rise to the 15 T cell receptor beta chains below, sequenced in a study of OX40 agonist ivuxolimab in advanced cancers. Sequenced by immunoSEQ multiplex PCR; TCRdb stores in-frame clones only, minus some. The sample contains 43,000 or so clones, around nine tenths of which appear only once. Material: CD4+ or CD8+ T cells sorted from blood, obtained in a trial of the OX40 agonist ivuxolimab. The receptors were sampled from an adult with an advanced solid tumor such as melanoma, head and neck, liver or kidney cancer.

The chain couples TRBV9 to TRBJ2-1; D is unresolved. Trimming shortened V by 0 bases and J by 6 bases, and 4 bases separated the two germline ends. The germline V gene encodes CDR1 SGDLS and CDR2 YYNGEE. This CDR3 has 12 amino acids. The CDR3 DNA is TGTGCCAGCAGCGTAGGGGCCAATGAGCAGTTCTTC. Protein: CASSVGANEQFF.

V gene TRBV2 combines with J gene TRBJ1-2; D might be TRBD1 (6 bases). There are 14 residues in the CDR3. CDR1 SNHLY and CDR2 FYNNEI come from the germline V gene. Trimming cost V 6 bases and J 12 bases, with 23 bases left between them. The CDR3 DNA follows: TGTGCCAGCAGGGGGGCAGGGACCCTAGGGATGGACACCTTC. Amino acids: CASRGAGTLGMDTF.

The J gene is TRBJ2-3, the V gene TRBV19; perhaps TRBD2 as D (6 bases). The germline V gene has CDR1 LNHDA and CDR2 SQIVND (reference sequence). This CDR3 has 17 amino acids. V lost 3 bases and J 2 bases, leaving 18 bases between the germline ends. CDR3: CASSIWEAGRITDTQYF. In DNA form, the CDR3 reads TGTGCCAGTAGTATTTGGGAGGCAGGGCGAATCACAGATACGCAGTATTTT.

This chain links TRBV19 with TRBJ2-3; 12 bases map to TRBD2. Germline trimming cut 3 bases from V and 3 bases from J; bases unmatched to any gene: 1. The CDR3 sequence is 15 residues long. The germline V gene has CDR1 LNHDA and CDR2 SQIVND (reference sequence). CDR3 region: CASSMLAGGTDTQYF. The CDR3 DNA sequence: TGTGCCAGTAGTATGCTAGCGGGAGGGACAGATACGCAGTATTTT.

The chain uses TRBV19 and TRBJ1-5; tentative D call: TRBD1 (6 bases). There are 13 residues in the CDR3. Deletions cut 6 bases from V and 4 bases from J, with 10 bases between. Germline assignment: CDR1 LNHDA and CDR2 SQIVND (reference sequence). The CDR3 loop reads CASSPQGNQPQHF. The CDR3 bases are TGTGCCAGTAGCCCACAGGGAAATCAGCCCCAGCATTTT.

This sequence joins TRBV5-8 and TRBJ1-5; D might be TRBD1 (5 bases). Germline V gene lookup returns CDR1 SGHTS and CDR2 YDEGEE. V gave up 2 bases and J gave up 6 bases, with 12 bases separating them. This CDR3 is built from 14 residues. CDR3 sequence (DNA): TGTGCCAGCAGCTTAAGTATGGGGGTTCAGCCCCAGCATTTT. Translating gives CASSLSMGVQPQHF.

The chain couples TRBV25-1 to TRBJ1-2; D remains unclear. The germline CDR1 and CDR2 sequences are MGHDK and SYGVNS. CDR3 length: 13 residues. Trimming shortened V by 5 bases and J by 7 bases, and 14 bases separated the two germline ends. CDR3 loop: CASSQLEGSGYTF. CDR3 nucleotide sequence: TGTGCCAGCAGTCAATTAGAGGGCTCTGGCTACACCTTC.

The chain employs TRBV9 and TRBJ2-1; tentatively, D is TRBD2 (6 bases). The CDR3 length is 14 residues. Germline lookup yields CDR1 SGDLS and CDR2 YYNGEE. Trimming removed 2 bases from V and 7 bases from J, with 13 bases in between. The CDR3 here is CASSVGGAKNEQFF. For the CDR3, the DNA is TGTGCCAGCAGCGTCGGAGGGGCCAAGAATGAGCAGTTCTTC.

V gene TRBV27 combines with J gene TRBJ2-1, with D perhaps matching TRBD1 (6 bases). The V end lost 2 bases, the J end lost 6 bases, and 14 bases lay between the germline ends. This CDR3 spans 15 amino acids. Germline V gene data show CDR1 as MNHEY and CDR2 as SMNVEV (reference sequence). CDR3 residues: CASSLDGGRSNEQFF. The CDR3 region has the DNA TGTGCCAGCAGTTTAGATGGGGGCCGGAGCAATGAGCAGTTCTTC.

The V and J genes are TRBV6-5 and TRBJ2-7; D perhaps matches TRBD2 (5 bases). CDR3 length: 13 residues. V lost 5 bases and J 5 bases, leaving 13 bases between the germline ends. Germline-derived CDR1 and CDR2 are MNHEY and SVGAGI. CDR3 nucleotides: TGTGCCAGCAGTCGGGGATCGTTCGACGAGCAGTACTTC. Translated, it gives CASSRGSFDEQYF.

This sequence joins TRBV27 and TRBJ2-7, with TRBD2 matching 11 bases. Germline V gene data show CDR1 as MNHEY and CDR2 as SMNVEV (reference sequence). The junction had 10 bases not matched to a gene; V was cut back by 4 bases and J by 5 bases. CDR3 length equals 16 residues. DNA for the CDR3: TGTGCCAGCAGTTCCACTAGCGGGAGTAAAAAAGACGAGCAGTACTTC. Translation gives CASSSTSGSKKDEQYF.

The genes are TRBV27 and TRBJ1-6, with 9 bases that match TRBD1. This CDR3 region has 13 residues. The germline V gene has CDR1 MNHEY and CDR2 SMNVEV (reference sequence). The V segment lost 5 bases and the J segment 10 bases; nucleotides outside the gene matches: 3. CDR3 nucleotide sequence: TGTGCCAGCAGTCCGGGACAGGGATCACCCCTCCACTTT. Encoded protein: CASSPGQGSPLHF.

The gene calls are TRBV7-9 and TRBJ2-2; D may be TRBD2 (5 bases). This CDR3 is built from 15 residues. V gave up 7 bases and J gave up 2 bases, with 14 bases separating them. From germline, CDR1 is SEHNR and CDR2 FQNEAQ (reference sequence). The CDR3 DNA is TGTGCCAGCACCTCCGGAGGTCCAAACACCGGGGAGCTGTTTTTT. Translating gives CASTSGGPNTGELFF.

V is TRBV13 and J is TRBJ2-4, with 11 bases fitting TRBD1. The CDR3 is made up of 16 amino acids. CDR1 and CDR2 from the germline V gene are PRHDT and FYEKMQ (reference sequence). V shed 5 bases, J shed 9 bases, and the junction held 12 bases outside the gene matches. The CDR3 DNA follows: TGTGCCAGCAGCACCCTGGACAGGGGGCGCGTAAGCATTCAGTACTTC. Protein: CASSTLDRGRVSIQYF.

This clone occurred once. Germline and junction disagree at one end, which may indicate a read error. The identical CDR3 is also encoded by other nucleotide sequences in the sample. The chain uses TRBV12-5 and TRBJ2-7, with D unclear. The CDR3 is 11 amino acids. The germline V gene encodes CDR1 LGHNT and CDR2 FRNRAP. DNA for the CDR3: TGTGCCAGTGTTGGGTCTTGGGAGCAGTACTTC. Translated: CASVGSWEQYF.